This entry lists 3 T cell receptor beta chains sequenced from one sample in a study of PD-1 blockade in classical Hodgkin lymphoma. The sample's time point: cycle 4 day 1 (C4D1), after less than seven weeks of nivolumab. Following autologous stem cell transplantation, relapse occurred in every patient, and exposure to brentuximab vedotin varied. Magnetic negative selection of thawed PBMCs was the method by which CD4+ T cells were purified. This table comes from immunoSEQ multiplex PCR, and its TCRdb copy is limited to in-frame clones, with some not included. Of thousands of clones in the sample, around nine tenths were seen once. The material was CD4+ T cells from blood, obtained before the fourth cycle of nivolumab. Receptors were obtained from a human donor with classical Hodgkin lymphoma.

This chain joins TRBV5-1 and TRBJ1-1, with D perhaps matching TRBD1 (5 bases). The CDR3 extends over 14 amino acids. Germline V gene lookup returns CDR1 SGHRS and CDR2 YFSETQ. Trimming cost V 4 bases and J 1 base, with 11 bases left between them. CDR3 coding DNA: TGCGCCAGCAGCCGGGACGGCAAGAACACTGAAGCTTTCTTT. Translated, it gives CASSRDGKNTEAFF.

The rearrangement links TRBV4-2 to TRBJ2-7; 8 bases match TRBD2. Looked up from germline, CDR1 is LGHNA and CDR2 is YNFKEQ. V gave up 6 bases and J gave up 2 bases; unmatched junction bases: 18. There are 18 residues in the CDR3. As DNA, the CDR3 is TGTGCCAGCAGTCGGGGTCTAGCGGGTATCCATCCCCCCTACGAGCAGTACTTC. Translation: CASSRGLAGIHPPYEQYF.

This chain connects TRBV10-1 to TRBJ1-1, with 10 nucleotides matching TRBD1. Germline loops: CDR1 WNHNN, CDR2 SYGVQD (reference sequence). J gave up 3 bases and V 3 bases, and 7 bases lay outside the gene matches. The CDR3 length is 16 residues. CDR3 residues: CASSEDRGPVDTEAFF. The CDR3 nucleotides read TGCGCCAGCAGTGAAGACAGGGGGCCGGTGGACACTGAAGCTTTCTTT.